Below are 21 T cell receptor beta chains sequenced from a single sample in a study of early T cells in non-severe SARS-CoV-2 infection. In TCRdb, the 5' RACE reads were re-called with MiXCR into one record per CDR3 protein. The sample has around 77,000 distinct CDR3 sequences, 9% to 15% seen once; the top ten hold roughly 15%. The specimen comprised whole blood, sampled at baseline. The receptors here all came from an adult who was a healthcare worker with PCR-confirmed SARS-CoV-2 infection or an uninfected control (not recorded which). The donor label of this sample is uncertain.

Note on this clonotype: At one end, the junction sequence differs from germline, possibly due to a read error. This rearrangement joins TRBV3-1 to TRBJ2-7; no definite D call. This CDR3 is built from 13 residues. The germline V gene has CDR1 LGHDT and CDR2 YNNKEL (reference sequence). The DNA of the CDR3 is TGTGCCAGCAGCTTACAAGGGTCCTCCGAGCAGTACTTC. Protein product: CASSLQGSSEQYF.

This clonotype was observed a few times. The genes are TRBV7-2 and TRBJ1-1; D remains ambiguous. From germline, CDR1 is SGHTA and CDR2 FQGNSA. CDR3 length: 15 amino acids. Between the trimmed V and J ends, which lost 0 bases and 3 bases, there was a span of 11 bases. CDR3 loop: CASSLAGGLYTEAFF. CDR3 nucleotides: TGTGCCAGCAGCTTAGCGGGCGGGCTATACACTGAAGCTTTCTTT.

This clonotype was counted between two and nine times. This chain uses TRBV30 with TRBJ2-2; 8 bases match TRBD1. The CDR3 consists of 15 residues. The junction had 8 bases not matched to a gene; V was cut back by 6 bases and J by 2 bases. CDR1 GTSNPN and CDR2 SVGIG come from the germline V gene (reference sequence). The CDR3 bases are TGTGCCTGTAGAACAGGGGGTTTTAACACCGGGGAGCTGTTTTTT. It yields the protein CACRTGGFNTGELFF.

This clonotype occurred a few times. V is TRBV7-9 and J is TRBJ1-6; a possible D gene is TRBD1 (5 bases). Between the trimmed V and J ends, which lost 2 bases and 1 base, there was a span of 12 bases. The CDR3 loop spans 17 amino acids. Germline values: CDR1 SEHNR, CDR2 FQNEAQ (reference sequence). DNA for the CDR3: TGTGCCAGCAGCTTATCGGAGGGGAGTTCCTATAATTCACCCCTCCACTTT. This encodes CASSLSEGSSYNSPLHF.

This clonotype was seen many times. The rearrangement links TRBV20-1 to TRBJ2-7; D not certain. Germline V lookup: CDR1 DFQATT, CDR2 SNEGSKA (reference sequence). The V end lost 1 base, the J end lost 1 base, and 14 bases lay between the germline ends. The CDR3 sequence is 15 residues long. The CDR3 here is CSARAGSAQSYEQYF. In DNA, the CDR3 is TGCAGTGCTAGAGCGGGTTCGGCACAGTCCTACGAGCAGTACTTC.

This clonotype was observed a few times. The chain carries TRBV7-9 and TRBJ2-3; the D gene is possibly TRBD2 (7 bases). The germline V and J ends were trimmed by 1 base and 4 bases, with 15 bases remaining between them. The CDR3 totals 16 residues. Per the germline V gene, CDR1 is SEHNR and CDR2 is FQNEAQ (reference sequence). The DNA for the CDR3 is TGTGCCAGCAGCTTAGGCGGTGGGGGGGCCGCAGATACGCAGTATTTT. Protein product: CASSLGGGGAADTQYF.

In its sample, this clonotype was seen a few times. J is TRBJ2-3 and V is TRBV20-1; possible D gene TRBD2, 6 bases. The V gene's germline CDR1 is DFQATT and CDR2 SNEGSKA (reference sequence). V shed 6 bases and J shed 3 bases, with 13 bases lying between them. CDR3 size: 13 residues. The CDR3 sequence is CSADVGGTDTQYF. The CDR3 DNA sequence: TGCAGTGCCGACGTCGGGGGAACAGATACGCAGTATTTT.

The CDR3 is CASSLAPPLQNTEAFF. CDR3 DNA sequence: TGTGCCAGCAGCTTAGCGCCCCCCTTACAAAACACTGAAGCTTTCTTT. The rearrangement uses TRBV7-6 and TRBJ1-1; D not resolved. Germline values: CDR1 SGHVS, CDR2 FNYEAQ. The V end was cut by 0 bases, the J end by 2 bases, with 13 bases between. This CDR3 is built from 16 residues.

This clonotype was seen more than once but under ten times. The rearrangement uses TRBV7-3 and TRBJ2-6; D is unresolved. Trimming left V 1 base short and J 4 bases short, with 14 bases between. The CDR3 is made up of 17 amino acids. The germline V gene encodes CDR1 SGHTA and CDR2 FQGTGA. The CDR3 DNA follows: TGTGCCAGCAGCTTAAATAGAGAAGCGTCCGGGGCCAACGTCCTGACTTTC. The encoded protein is CASSLNREASGANVLTF.

This clonotype was recorded many times. V usage is TRBV12-3 or TRBV12-4 and J usage is TRBJ2-7, with D tentatively TRBD1 (5 bases). The V gene lost 2 bases and the J gene lost 6 bases, with 14 bases spanning the gap. This CDR3 spans 14 amino acids. CDR3 nucleotide sequence: TGTGCCAGCAGTTTAAGGGGATCCCATCCCGAGCAGTACTTC. Translating it yields CASSLRGSHPEQYF.

This clonotype was seen more than once but under ten times. The CDR3 DNA reads TGTGCCAGCAGCGACGACAGAGAAGAGACCCAGTACTTC. Amino acids: CASSDDREETQYF. This rearrangement joins TRBV3-1 to TRBJ2-5, with D tentatively TRBD1 (5 bases). The V gene's germline CDR1 is LGHDT and CDR2 YNNKEL (reference sequence). This CDR3 is 13 amino acids long. The V and J ends lost 5 bases and 3 bases respectively, with 10 bases between them.

In its sample, this clonotype was seen many times. The chain is built from TRBV7-2 and TRBJ2-3; 10 bases are shared with TRBD2. After removal of 4 bases from V and 5 bases from J, the junction contained 6 bases not matched to a gene. The CDR3 contains 15 residues. Germline V lookup: CDR1 SGHTA, CDR2 FQGNSA. This CDR3 is CASSYSGGAGDTQYF. CDR3 coding DNA: TGTGCCAGCAGCTACAGCGGGGGGGCAGGAGATACGCAGTATTTT.

The chain combines TRBV7-2 with TRBJ1-2; D is uncertain. The germline gives CDR1 SGHTA, CDR2 FQGNSA. The CDR3 runs 14 residues. V lost 1 base to trimming and J lost 3 bases, with 9 bases between them. This CDR3 is CASSLGGVYYGYTF. Here the CDR3 DNA reads TGTGCCAGCAGCTTAGGCGGGGTCTACTATGGCTACACCTTC.

This clonotype was picked up one time. This chain joins TRBV27 and TRBJ2-1, with TRBD2 matching 7 bases. This CDR3 comprises 13 residues. Germline CDR1 is MNHEY and CDR2 is SMNVEV (reference sequence). V shed 2 bases and J 7 bases; nucleotides not matched to a gene: 2. The CDR3 DNA reads TGTGCCAGCAGTTTACGGGGAGGGAATGAGCAGTTCTTC. This codes for CASSLRGGNEQFF.

This clonotype has more than one count but fewer than ten. The chain links TRBV20-1 to TRBJ1-2, with D hard to call. Trimming shortened V by 3 bases and J by 4 bases, and 9 bases separated the two germline ends. Germline CDR1 reads DFQATT; CDR2 reads SNEGSKA (reference sequence). There are 12 residues in the CDR3. The CDR3 protein is CSASPGIYGYTF. CDR3 DNA sequence: TGCAGTGCTAGTCCCGGGATCTATGGCTACACCTTC.

This clonotype came up a few times. The CDR3 DNA reads TGTGCCAGCAGCCCCAGTGGATGGGAAAAACTGTTTTTT. Protein: CASSPSGWEKLFF. V gene TRBV12-3 or TRBV12-4 combines with J gene TRBJ1-4; no definite D call. V lost 6 bases and J lost 8, with 13 bases in between. The CDR3 has 13 amino acids.

This chain links TRBV5-1 with TRBJ2-7; D uncertain. Per germline, CDR1 SGHRS and CDR2 YFSETQ. Trimming removed 2 bases from V and 2 bases from J, with 11 bases in between. The CDR3 loop spans 14 amino acids. The CDR3 nucleotides are TGCGCCAGCAGCTTAACAGTCGATACCTACGAGCAGTACTTC. Translation gives CASSLTVDTYEQYF.

The chain combines TRBV7-3 with TRBJ2-3; D unresolved. This CDR3 spans 15 amino acids. From germline, CDR1 is SGHTA and CDR2 FQGTGA. V was trimmed by 8 bases and J by 1 base, leaving 16 bases between them. The CDR3 reads CASPTERIRTDTQYF. Here the CDR3 DNA reads TGTGCCAGCCCCACCGAGCGTATTCGCACAGATACGCAGTATTTT.

This clonotype was seen only a few times. The chain is built from TRBV9 and TRBJ2-5; D is undetermined. V lost 4 bases, J lost 5 bases, and 18 bases lay in between. Germline loops: CDR1 SGDLS, CDR2 YYNGEE. This CDR3 contains 15 residues. The CDR3: CASSPGGGVAETQYF. In DNA form, the CDR3 reads TGTGCCAGCAGCCCCGGCGGTGGCGTGGCTGAGACCCAGTACTTC.

This clonotype was observed a single time. In this CDR3 the conserved last residue, phenylalanine or tryptophan, is missing, so a read error is likely. CDR3 in amino acids: CASSAGTRVTDTQYL. The DNA for the CDR3 is TGTGCCAGCAGCGCCGGGACTAGGGTCACAGATACGCAGTATTTG. This chain connects TRBV3-1 to TRBJ2-3; TRBD2 matches 8 bases. Germline-derived CDR1 and CDR2 are LGHDT and YNNKEL (reference sequence). The CDR3 consists of 15 residues. The ends lost 5 bases at V and 2 bases at J; junction bases unmatched: 6.

This clonotype was observed a handful of times. The rearrangement links TRBV12-2 to TRBJ2-2; TRBD2, the table's D call, was not compared with the DNA. TRBV12-2 is a documented pseudogene. The CDR3 runs 16 residues. The CDR3 sequence: CASRPRTSRNTGELFF. In DNA form, the CDR3 reads TGTGCAAGTCGCCCCCGGACTAGCCGGAACACCGGGGAGCTGTTTTTT.